A selection of T cell receptor beta chains follows, all from one sample in a study of blood T cell repertoires in COVID-19. Profiled with immunoSEQ multiplex PCR; TCRdb holds only in-frame clones, not every one. The top ten clones hold about 4.3% of a sample with some 150,000 clones, 85% to 90% of them seen once. The sequenced sample consisted of peripheral blood. These receptors originate from a woman in her thirties or forties with acute or convalescent COVID-19. The CDR3 runs from the conserved cysteine through the conserved F or W. The D gene is left open where the match is weak. Only part of the rows carry a size: once, few, many, or a class if the clone is expanded.

clone_size	cdr3_length	v_call	d_call	j_call	cdr3_nt	cdr3_aa
-	15	TRBV4-1	-	TRBJ2-2	TGCGCCAGCACTAGCGTCGGCGCGAACACCGGGGAGCTGTTTTTT	CASTSVGANTGELFF
-	14	TRBV7-2	-	TRBJ1-2	TGTGCCAGCAGCCCCCAGACAGAGTACCCTGGCTACACCTTC	CASSPQTEYPGYTF
-	13	TRBV6-5	-	TRBJ1-1	TGTGCCAGCACCTACACTGTCCAGGGTGAAGCTTTCTTT	CASTYTVQGEAFF
-	13	TRBV11-2	-	TRBJ2-5	TGTGCCAGCAGCCTCACCAGGGAAGAGACCCAGTACTTC	CASSLTREETQYF
-	15	TRBV12-5	-	TRBJ1-3	TGTGCTAGTGGTTCCAAGACAATCTCTGGAAACACCATATATTTT	CASGSKTISGNTIYF
-	13	TRBV28	-	TRBJ1-3	TGTGCCAGCAGTTTGGCACCGAAGAACACCATATATTTT	CASSLAPKNTIYF
few	12	TRBV30	-	TRBJ1-2	TGTGCCCGGAACGATGGGCAGGATGGCTACACCTTC	CARNDGQDGYTF
-	17	TRBV5-1	-	TRBJ1-1	TGCGCCAGCAGCCCAGACACAGGGAGAGTTATGAACACTGAAGCTTTCTTT	CASSPDTGRVMNTEAFF
once	16	TRBV9	TRBD2	TRBJ2-1	TGTGCCAGCAGCGTTAGGGGACTAGGGTCCTACAATGAGCAGTTCTTC	CASSVRGLGSYNEQFF
once	16	TRBV19	-	TRBJ2-2	TGTGCCAGTAGGGACGGAGGGGGCGCGAACACCGGGGAGCTGTTTTTT	CASRDGGGANTGELFF
many	16	TRBV7-9	TRBD2	TRBJ2-3	TGTGCCAGCAGCCCAAAAGCGGGAATGAAGACAGATACGCAGTATTTT	CASSPKAGMKTDTQYF
few	15	TRBV7-2	-	TRBJ1-6	TGTGCCAGCAGCTTGCTAGGCGGGTCGAGTTCACCCCTCCACTTT	CASSLLGGSSSPLHF
-	14	TRBV27	TRBD1	TRBJ1-1	TGTGCCAGCAGTTTGGGACAGGGGAACACTGAAGCTTTCTTT	CASSLGQGNTEAFF
-	15	TRBV9	-	TRBJ2-2	TGTGCCAGCAGCGTAGCCAACAGGGCCACCGGGGAGCTGTTTTTT	CASSVANRATGELFF
-	16	TRBV7-9	TRBD1	TRBJ1-2	TGTGCCAGCAGTACTACCTTATGGACAGGGGAGAATGGCTACACCTTC	CASSTTLWTGENGYTF
-	17	TRBV28	-	TRBJ2-7	TGTGCCAGCAGTCCCTTGATTGGCGGGGCGAATTCCTACGAGCAGTACTTC	CASSPLIGGANSYEQYF
-	14	TRBV30	TRBD1	TRBJ2-1	TGTGCCTGGGGTCCAGGGGGCACCTACAATGAGCAGTTCTTC	CAWGPGGTYNEQFF
-	14	TRBV9	TRBD1	TRBJ1-2	TGTGCCAGCAGCGAACGACAGGGGAGTGAGGGCTACACCTTC	CASSERQGSEGYTF
-	14	TRBV10-3	TRBD1	TRBJ1-2	TGTGCCATCAGTGTGGACAGGGGTTACGATGGCTACACCTTC	CAISVDRGYDGYTF
-	16	TRBV10-3	-	TRBJ1-1	TGTGCCATCAGTGAGGGACACCTACCTTCGAACACTGAAGCTTTCTTT	CAISEGHLPSNTEAFF
-	14	TRBV7-2	TRBD1	TRBJ1-2	TGTGCCAGCAGCCCTATCCAGGGGGCTAGTGGCTACACCTTC	CASSPIQGASGYTF
-	16	TRBV7-2	TRBD2	TRBJ2-3	TGTGCCAGCAGCTTAGTCGCCACTAGCGGGGCGGATACGCAGTATTTT	CASSLVATSGADTQYF
-	17	TRBV25-1	TRBD2	TRBJ2-3	TGTGCCAGCAGCTTACGGGGCAGCGGGAGGATAACAGATACGCAGTATTTT	CASSLRGSGRITDTQYF
-	13	TRBV30	TRBD1	TRBJ1-5	TGTGCCTGGAGTACAGGGGTCAATCAGCCCCAGCATTTT	CAWSTGVNQPQHF
-	14	TRBV9	-	TRBJ1-1	TGTGCCAGCAGCGGACAGGTCGGGAACACTGAAGCTTTCTTT	CASSGQVGNTEAFF
once	13	TRBV19	-	TRBJ2-3	TGTGCCAGTACCATTAGCGGCACAGATACGCAGTATTTT	CASTISGTDTQYF
-	13	TRBV4-3	TRBD2	TRBJ2-5	TGCGCCAGCAGCCAAGCCGGGGGGGAGACCCAGTACTTC	CASSQAGGETQYF